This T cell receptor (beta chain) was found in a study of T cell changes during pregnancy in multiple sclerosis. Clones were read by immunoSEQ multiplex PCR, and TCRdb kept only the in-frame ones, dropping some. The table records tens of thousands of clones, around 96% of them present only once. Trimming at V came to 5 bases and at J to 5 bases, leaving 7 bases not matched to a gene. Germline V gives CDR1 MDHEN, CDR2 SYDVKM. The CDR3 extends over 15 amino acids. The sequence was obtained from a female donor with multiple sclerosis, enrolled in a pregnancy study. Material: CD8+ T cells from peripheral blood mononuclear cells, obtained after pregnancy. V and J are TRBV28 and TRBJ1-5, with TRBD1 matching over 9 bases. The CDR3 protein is CASSGGQGVYQPQHF. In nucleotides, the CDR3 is TGTGCCAGCAGTGGGGGACAGGGAGTGTATCAGCCCCAGCATTTT. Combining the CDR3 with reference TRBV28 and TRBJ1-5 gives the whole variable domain DVKVTQSSRYLVKRTGEKVFLECVQDMDHENMFWYRQDPGLGLRLIYFSYDVKMKEKGDIPEGYSVSREKKERFSLILESASTNQTSMYLCASSGGQGVYQPQHFGDGTRLSIL.